This T cell receptor (beta chain) comes out of a study of blood T cell repertoires in COVID-19. Study overall: In each case, the material was cDNA or gDNA derived from T cells, B-cell-depleted T cells, or PBMCs.

The data were produced by immunoSEQ multiplex PCR, yet TCRdb's version contains in-frame clones alone and is incomplete. The profile shows approximately 220,000 clones, roughly 85% of them singletons. Adults between about 18 and 95 years of age took part from 24 US areas. Researchers sorted participants into cohorts using their self-reported clinical history. This CDR3 spans 18 amino acids. The junction had 18 bases not matched to a gene; V was cut back by 4 bases and J by 11 bases. Germline V gene sequence: CDR1 SEHNR, CDR2 FQNEAQ (reference sequence). The sequencing sample was made of PBMCs or T cells enriched from blood (not recorded which). This receptor was taken from a middle-aged woman with acute COVID-19. The V gene is TRBV7-9, the J gene TRBJ1-5; TRBD1 agrees at 12 bases. The CDR3 DNA sequence: TGTGCCAGCAGCTCGGTCGGGACAGGGGGCGAAGAAAAGTTGTCCCAGCATTTT. This translates into CASSSVGTGGEEKLSQHF.